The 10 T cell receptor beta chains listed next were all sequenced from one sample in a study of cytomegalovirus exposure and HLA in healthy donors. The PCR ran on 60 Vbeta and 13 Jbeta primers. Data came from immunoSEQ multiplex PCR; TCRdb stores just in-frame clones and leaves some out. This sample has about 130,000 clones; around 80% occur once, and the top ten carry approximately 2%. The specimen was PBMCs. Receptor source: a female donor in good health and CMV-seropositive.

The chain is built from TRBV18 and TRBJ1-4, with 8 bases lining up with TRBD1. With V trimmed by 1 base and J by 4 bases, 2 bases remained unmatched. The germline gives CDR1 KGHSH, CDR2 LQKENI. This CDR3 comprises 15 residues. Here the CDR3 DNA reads TGTGCCAGCTCACCACAGGACAGGGTTAATGAAAAACTGTTTTTT. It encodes CASSPQDRVNEKLFF. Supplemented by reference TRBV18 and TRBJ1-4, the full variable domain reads NAGVMQNPRHLVRRRGQEARLRCSPMKGHSHVYWYRQLPEEGLKFMVYLQKENIIDESGMPKERFSAEFPKEGPSILRIQQVVRGDSAAYFCASSPQDRVNEKLFFGSGTQLSVL.

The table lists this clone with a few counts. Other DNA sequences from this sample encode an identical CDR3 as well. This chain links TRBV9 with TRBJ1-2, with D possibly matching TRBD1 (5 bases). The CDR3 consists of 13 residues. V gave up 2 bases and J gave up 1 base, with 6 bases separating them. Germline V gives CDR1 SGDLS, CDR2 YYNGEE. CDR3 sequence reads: CASSVDSNYGYTF. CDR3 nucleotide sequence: TGTGCCAGCAGCGTTGACAGTAACTATGGCTACACCTTC.

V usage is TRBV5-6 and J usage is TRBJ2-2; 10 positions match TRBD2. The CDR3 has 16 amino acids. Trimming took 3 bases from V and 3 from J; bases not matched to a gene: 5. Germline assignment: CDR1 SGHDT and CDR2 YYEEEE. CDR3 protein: CASSSILAGDTGELFF. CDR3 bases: TGTGCCAGCAGCTCCATTCTAGCGGGAGACACCGGGGAGCTGTTTTTT.

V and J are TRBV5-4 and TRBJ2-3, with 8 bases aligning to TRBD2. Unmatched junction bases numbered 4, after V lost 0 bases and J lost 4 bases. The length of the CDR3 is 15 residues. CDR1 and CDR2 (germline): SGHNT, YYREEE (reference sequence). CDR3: CASSLASGSSDTQYF. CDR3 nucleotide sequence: TGTGCCAGCAGCTTGGCAAGCGGGAGTTCAGATACGCAGTATTTT.

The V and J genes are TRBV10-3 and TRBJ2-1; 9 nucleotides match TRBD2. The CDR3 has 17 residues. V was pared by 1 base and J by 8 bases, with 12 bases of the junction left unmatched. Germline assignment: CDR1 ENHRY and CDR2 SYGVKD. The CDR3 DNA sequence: TGTGCCATCAGTGAGTACTGGGAGGTTAGCGGGGGCCATGAGCAGTTCTTC. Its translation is CAISEYWEVSGGHEQFF.

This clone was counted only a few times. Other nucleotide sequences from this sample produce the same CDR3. This CDR3 reads CASSRANTEAFF. In DNA form, the CDR3 reads TGTGCCAGCAGCCGAGCGAACACTGAAGCTTTCTTT. The chain uses TRBV7-8 and TRBJ1-1; D gene uncertain. CDR3 length equals 12 residues. Germline CDR1 SGHVS, CDR2 FQNEAQ. The germline V and J ends were trimmed by 5 bases and 1 base, with 5 bases remaining between them.

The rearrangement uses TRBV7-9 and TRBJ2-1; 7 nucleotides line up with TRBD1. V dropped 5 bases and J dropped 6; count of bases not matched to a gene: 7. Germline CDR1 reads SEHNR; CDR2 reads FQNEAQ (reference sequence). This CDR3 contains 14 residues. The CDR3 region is CASSHTGTANEQFF. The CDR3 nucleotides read TGTGCCAGCAGCCACACCGGGACAGCCAATGAGCAGTTCTTC. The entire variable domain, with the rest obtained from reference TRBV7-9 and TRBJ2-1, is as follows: DTGVSQNPRHKITKRGQNVTFRCDPISEHNRLYWYRQTLGQGPEFLTYFQNEAQLEKSRLLSDRFSAERPKGSFSTLEIQRTEQGDSAMYLCASSHTGTANEQFFGPGTRLTVL.

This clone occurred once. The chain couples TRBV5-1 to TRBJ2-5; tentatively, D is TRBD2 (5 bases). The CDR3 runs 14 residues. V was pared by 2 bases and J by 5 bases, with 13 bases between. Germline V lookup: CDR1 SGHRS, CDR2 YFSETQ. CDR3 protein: CASSLAVGDETQYF. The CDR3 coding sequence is TGCGCCAGCAGCTTAGCGGTGGGTGATGAGACCCAGTACTTC. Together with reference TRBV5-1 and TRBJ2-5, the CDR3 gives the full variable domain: KAGVTQTPRYLIKTRGQQVTLSCSPISGHRSVSWYQQTPGQGLQFLFEYFSETQRNKGNFPGRFSGRQFSNSRSEMNVSTLELGDSALYLCASSLAVGDETQYFGPGTRLLVL.

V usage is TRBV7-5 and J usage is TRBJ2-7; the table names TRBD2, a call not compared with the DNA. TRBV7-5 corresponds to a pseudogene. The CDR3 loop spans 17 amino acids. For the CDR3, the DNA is TGTGTCAGAAGCAGCAAACCTAGCGGGGGGACTGCCTACGAGCAGTACTTC. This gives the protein CVRSSKPSGGTAYEQYF.

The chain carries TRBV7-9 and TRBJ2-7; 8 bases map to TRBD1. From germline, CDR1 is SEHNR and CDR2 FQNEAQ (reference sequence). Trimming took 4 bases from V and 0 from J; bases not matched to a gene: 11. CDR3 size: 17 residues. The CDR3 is CASSSLVTGGSSYEQYF. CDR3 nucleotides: TGTGCCAGCAGCTCCTTGGTCACAGGGGGAAGCTCCTACGAGCAGTACTTC.